This T cell receptor beta chain was found in a study of CXCR3-negative and CXCR3-positive naive CD8 T cells (dated by TCRdb to the late 2010s). About the study as a whole: In total, roughly 140 million TRB reads were obtained, which works out to roughly 1.5 +/- 0.3 million reads per library. Diversity and physicochemical repertoire analyses were performed on around twelve donors pooled from two independent experiments. The TRBV-TRBJ cluster analysis covered naive subsets from five or six donors and memory cells from 3 donors. What the study reported, not specific to this receptor: Naive CXCR3-negative and CXCR3-positive cells from the same donor showed similar TRBV-TRBJ usage, whereas memory cells showed distinct patterns. TRB CDR3s from CXCR3-positive naive cells showed higher hydrophobicity (lower Kidera factor 4), lower energy, and higher strength and volume indices than CXCR3-negative naive cells. Because surface CD5, which is linked to self-reactivity in mice, was comparable between the naive subsets, TCR interaction strength was also inferred from TRB CDR3 physicochemical properties. Both naive subsets had comparably high repertoire diversity, while memory CD8+ T cells had much lower repertoire diversity. Freshly isolated PBMCs were used for most assays because CXCR3 expression went down partially after cryopreservation.

Remarks on this clonotype: This receptor's antigen is unknown.

TCRdb lists the instrument as NextSeq 550. The Human TCR Profiling Kit (MiLaboratory) was used to make UMI-labeled 5' RACE TRB cDNA libraries. cDNA synthesis used the entire amount of extracted RNA, and PCR amplification then used the entire amount of cDNA produced. Libraries were prepared in parallel using an identical number of PCR cycles. In the source study's methods: With a requirement of at least two reads per UMI, MIGEC and MiXCR extracted about 49,000 +/- 11,000 unique UMI-labeled TRB cDNA molecules per library. An average of roughly 40,000 +/- 10,000 functional in-frame TRB CDR3 nucleotide clonotypes without stop codons was found per library. After downsampling to 5000 UMI-labeled TRB molecules per sample, diversity metrics such as normalized Shannon-Wiener and Chao1 were calculated in VDJtools. Clonotype-size-weighted physicochemical properties of the central five CDR3 residues (interaction energy, strength, volume and Kidera factor 4) were computed in VDJtools. The reads were reprocessed in TCRdb, with one entry per CDR3 protein sequence and no accompanying DNA. TCRdb's processing, not the study's, gives the V and J calls here. The table held for this sample gives 75,000 to 100,000 distinct CDR3 sequences. The leading ten clones occupy 1.6% of the sample.

For each CD8+ T cell subset, flow sorting was done in triplicate, and 310,000 or so cells per subset went directly into RLT lysis buffer. To exclude memory contaminants, naive CD8+ T cells were stringently defined as CD45RO-CCR7+CD27+CD95-. Using standard density gradient centrifugation, peripheral blood mononuclear cells were isolated from buffy coats. A FACSAria III was used to flow-sort naive CXCR3-negative and CXCR3-positive CD8+ T cells. An RNeasy Mini Kit was used to extract total RNA from the sorted cells. The sequence came from a human donor in good health. Some clones in this sample may be carry-over from other donors' samples. The source material was naive CXCR3- CD8+ T cells from blood. Reading the label with the study, this specimen's cell subset or site is: CD45RO-CCR7+CD27+CD95- naive CD8+ T cells lacking CXCR3 (TNR3-).

The CDR3 sequence is CATQGSGATDTQYF. Rearrangement joined TRBV10-3 to TRBJ2-3; without DNA, the TCRdb call of TRBD1 cannot be checked. The CDR3, cysteine through phenylalanine, is 14 amino acids long. DNA is not on record. From the germline V gene, CDR1 is ENHRY and CDR2 is SYGVKD.